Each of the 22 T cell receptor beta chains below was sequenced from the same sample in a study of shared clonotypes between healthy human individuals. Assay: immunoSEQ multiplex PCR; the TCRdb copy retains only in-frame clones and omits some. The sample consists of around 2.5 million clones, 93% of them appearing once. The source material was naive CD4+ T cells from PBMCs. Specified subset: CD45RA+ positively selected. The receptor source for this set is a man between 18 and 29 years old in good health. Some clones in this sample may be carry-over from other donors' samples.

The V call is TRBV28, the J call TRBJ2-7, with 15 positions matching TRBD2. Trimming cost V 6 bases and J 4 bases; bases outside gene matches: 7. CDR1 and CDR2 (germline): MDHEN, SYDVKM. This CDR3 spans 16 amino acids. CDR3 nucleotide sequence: TGTGCCAGCAGGCATGGGACTAGCGGGAGGATGTACGAGCAGTACTTC. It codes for CASRHGTSGRMYEQYF.

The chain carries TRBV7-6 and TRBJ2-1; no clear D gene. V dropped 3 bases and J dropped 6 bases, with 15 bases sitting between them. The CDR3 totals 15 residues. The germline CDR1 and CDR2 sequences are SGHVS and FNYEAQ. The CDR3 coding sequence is TGTGCCAGCAGCTTTATCGTAGGGTCTGTCAATGAGCAGTTCTTC. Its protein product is CASSFIVGSVNEQFF.

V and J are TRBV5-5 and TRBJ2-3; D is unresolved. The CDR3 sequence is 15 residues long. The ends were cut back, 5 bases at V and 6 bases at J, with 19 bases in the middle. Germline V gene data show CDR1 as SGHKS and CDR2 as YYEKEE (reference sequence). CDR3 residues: CASSPGGAHTDTQYF. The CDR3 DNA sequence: TGTGCCAGCAGTCCGGGCGGAGCGCACACGGATACGCAGTATTTT.

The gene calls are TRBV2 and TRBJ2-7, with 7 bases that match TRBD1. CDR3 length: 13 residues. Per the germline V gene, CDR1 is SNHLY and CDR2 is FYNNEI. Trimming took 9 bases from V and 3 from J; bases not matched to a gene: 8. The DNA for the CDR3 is TGTGCCAGTAAAACAGGGGTCGACTACGAGCAGTACTTC. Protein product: CASKTGVDYEQYF.

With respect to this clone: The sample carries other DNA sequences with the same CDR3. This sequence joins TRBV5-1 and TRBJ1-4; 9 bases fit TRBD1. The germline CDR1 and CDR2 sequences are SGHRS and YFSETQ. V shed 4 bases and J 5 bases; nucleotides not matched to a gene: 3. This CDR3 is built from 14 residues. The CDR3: CASSLGQGNEKLFF. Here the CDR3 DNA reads TGCGCCAGCAGCCTAGGACAGGGGAATGAAAAACTGTTTTTT.

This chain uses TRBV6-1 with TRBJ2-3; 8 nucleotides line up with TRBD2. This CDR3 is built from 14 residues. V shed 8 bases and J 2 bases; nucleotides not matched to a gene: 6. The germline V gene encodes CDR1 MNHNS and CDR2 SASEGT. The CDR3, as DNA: TGTGCCAGCGCGGGGGGACCAAACACAGATACGCAGTATTTT. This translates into CASAGGPNTDTQYF.

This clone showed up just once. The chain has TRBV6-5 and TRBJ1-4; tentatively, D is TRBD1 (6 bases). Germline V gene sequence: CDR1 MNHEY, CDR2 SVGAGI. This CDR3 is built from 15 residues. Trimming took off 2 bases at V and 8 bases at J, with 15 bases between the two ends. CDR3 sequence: CASSYGGAGGEKLFF. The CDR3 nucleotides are TGTGCCAGCAGTTACGGGGGGGCTGGTGGGGAAAAACTGTTTTTT.

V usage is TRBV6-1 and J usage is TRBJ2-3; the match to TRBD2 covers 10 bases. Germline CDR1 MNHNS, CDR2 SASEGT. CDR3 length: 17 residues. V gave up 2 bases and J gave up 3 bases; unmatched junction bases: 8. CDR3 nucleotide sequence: TGTGCCAGCAGTGAACAGGCTAGCGGGAGTTCGACAGATACGCAGTATTTT. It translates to CASSEQASGSSTDTQYF.

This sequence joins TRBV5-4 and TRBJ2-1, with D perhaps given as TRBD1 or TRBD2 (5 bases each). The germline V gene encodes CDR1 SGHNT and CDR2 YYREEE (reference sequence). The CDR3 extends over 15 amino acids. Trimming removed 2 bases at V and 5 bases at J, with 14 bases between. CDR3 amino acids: CASSFGTVIDNEQFF. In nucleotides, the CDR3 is TGTGCCAGCAGCTTCGGGACGGTGATCGACAATGAGCAGTTCTTC.

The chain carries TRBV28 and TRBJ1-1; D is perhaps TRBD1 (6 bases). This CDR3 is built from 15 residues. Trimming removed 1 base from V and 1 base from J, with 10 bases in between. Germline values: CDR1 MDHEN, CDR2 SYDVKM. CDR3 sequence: CASSLYGRGNTEAFF. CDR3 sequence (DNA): TGTGCCAGCAGTTTATATGGCAGGGGGAACACTGAAGCTTTCTTT.

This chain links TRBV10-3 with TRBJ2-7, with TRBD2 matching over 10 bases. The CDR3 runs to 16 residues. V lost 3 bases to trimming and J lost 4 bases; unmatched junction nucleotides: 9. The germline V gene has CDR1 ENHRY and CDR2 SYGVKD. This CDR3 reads CAISDTGLAGEYEQYF. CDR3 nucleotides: TGTGCCATCAGTGATACGGGGCTAGCGGGAGAGTACGAGCAGTACTTC.

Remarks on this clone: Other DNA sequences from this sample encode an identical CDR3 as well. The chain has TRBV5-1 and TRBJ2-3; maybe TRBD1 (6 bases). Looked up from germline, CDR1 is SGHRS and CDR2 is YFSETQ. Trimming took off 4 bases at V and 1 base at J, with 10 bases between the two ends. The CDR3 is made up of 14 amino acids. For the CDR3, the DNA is TGCGCCAGCAGCGGGGGCCGCGGCACAGATACGCAGTATTTT. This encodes CASSGGRGTDTQYF.

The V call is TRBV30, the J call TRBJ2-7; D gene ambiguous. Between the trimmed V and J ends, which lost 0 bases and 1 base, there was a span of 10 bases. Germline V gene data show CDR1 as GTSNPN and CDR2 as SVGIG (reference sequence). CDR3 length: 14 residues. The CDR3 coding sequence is TGTGCCTGGAGTGTTTTGTCAGTTTCCTACGAGCAGTACTTC. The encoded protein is CAWSVLSVSYEQYF.

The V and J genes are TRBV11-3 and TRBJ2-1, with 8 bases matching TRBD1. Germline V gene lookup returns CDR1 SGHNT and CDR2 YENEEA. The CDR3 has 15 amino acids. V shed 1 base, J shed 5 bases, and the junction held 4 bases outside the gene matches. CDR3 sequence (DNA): TGTGCCAGCAGCTTAGCTCAGGGGGCTAACAATGAGCAGTTCTTC. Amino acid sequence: CASSLAQGANNEQFF.

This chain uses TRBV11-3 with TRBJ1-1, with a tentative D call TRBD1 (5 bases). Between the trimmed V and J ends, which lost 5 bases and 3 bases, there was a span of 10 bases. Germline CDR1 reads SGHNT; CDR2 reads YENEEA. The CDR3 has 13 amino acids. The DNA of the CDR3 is TGTGCCAGCAGCCAAGGGACCGACACTGAAGCTTTCTTT. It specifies CASSQGTDTEAFF.

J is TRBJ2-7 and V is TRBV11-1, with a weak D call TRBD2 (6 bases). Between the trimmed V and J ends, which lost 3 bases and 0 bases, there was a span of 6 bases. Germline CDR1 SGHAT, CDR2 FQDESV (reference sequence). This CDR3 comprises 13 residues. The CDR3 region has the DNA TGTGCCAGCAGCTTCGGGGGCTCCTACGAGCAGTACTTC. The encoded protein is CASSFGGSYEQYF. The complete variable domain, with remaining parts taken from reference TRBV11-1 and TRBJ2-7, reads EAEVAQSPRYKITEKSQAVAFWCDPISGHATLYWYRQILGQGPELLVQFQDESVVDDSQLPKDRFSAERLKGVDSTLKIQPAELGDSAMYLCASSFGGSYEQYFGPGTRLTVT.

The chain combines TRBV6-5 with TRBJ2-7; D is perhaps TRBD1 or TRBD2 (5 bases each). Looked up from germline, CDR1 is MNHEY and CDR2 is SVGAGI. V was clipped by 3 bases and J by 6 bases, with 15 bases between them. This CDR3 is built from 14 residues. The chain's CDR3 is CASSYTGGAGEQYF. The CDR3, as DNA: TGTGCCAGCAGTTATACCGGTGGGGCGGGCGAGCAGTACTTC.

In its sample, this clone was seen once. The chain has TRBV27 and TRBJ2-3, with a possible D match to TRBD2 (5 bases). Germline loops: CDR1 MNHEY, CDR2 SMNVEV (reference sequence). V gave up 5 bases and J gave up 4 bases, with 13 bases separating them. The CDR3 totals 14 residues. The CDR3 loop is CASSDRVGADTQYF. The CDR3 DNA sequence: TGTGCCAGCAGTGATAGAGTCGGGGCAGATACGCAGTATTTT.

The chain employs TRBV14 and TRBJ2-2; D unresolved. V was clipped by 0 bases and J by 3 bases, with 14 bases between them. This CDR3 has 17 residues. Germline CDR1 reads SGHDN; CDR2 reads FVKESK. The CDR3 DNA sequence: TGTGCCAGCAGCCAAGATTTCCTACGGGCGGACACCGGGGAGCTGTTTTTT. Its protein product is CASSQDFLRADTGELFF.

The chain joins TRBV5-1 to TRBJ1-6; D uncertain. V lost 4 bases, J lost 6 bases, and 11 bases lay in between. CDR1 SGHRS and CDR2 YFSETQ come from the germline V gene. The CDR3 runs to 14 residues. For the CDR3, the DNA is TGCGCCAGCAGCCCGGACGGCCGTAATTCACCCCTCCACTTT. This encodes CASSPDGRNSPLHF.

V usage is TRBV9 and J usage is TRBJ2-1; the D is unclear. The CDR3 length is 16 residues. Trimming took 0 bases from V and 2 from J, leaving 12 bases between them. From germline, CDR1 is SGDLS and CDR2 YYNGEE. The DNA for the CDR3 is TGTGCCAGCAGCGTAGCTACGGGCTCGCCCTACAATGAGCAGTTCTTC. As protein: CASSVATGSPYNEQFF.

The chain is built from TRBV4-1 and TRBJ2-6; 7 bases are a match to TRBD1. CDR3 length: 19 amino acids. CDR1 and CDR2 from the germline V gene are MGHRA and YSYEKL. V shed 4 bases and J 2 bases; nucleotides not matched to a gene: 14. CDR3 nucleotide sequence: TGCGCCAGCAGCCTCCGAACCAGACAGGGAGAGGCTGGGGCCAACGTCCTGACTTTC. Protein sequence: CASSLRTRQGEAGANVLTF.